Detailed here is one T cell receptor (beta chain). The CDR3 is made up of 13 amino acids. The germline CDR1 and CDR2 sequences are DFQATT and SNEGSKA (reference sequence). V lost 6 bases to trimming and J lost 3 bases, with 14 bases between them. This sample was taken from a study of T cells after yellow fever vaccination. TCRdb re-analysed the 5' RACE reads in MiXCR, keeping a single row per CDR3 protein. The profile shows hundreds of thousands of distinct CDR3 sequences, roughly an eighth of them singletons. The origin of this receptor is a man aged 25-45 years who received the YFV17D yellow fever vaccine. The chain couples TRBV20-1 to TRBJ1-1; no firm D call. The sequencing used PBMCs, collected on the day of the yellow fever booster vaccination. The CDR3: CSALRGWDTEAFF. The CDR3 DNA is TGCAGTGCCCTACGAGGTTGGGACACTGAAGCTTTCTTT.